Each of the 12 T cell receptor beta chains below was sequenced from the same sample in a study of blood T cell repertoires in COVID-19. Profiled with immunoSEQ multiplex PCR; TCRdb holds only in-frame clones, not every one. The sample consists of about 160,000 clones, approximately 81% of them appearing once. Sequencing was done on a sample of PBMCs or T cells enriched from blood (not recorded which). The receptors here all came from a man aged 55 to 70 who had recovered from COVID-19.

The chain employs TRBV12-3 or TRBV12-4 and TRBJ1-1; a weak D match, TRBD1 (5 bases). The germline V and J ends were trimmed by 9 bases and 1 base, with 9 bases remaining between them. This CDR3 has 12 amino acids. In DNA form, the CDR3 reads TGTGCCAGTGAAAGGGGGAACACTGAAGCTTTCTTT. Its protein is CASERGNTEAFF.

The V call is TRBV7-2, the J call TRBJ1-5; 8 nucleotides align to TRBD1. Germline-derived CDR1 and CDR2 are SGHTA and FQGNSA. The CDR3 has 16 residues. V shed 8 bases, J shed 2 bases, and the junction held 11 bases outside the gene matches. Here the CDR3 DNA reads TGTGCCAGCGGCTCTCAGGGGGCGATGGGCAATCAGCCCCAGCATTTT. It encodes CASGSQGAMGNQPQHF.

This rearrangement joins TRBV9 to TRBJ1-6; D not resolved. CDR1 is SGDLS and CDR2 is YYNGEE in the germline V gene. The CDR3 has 14 amino acids. The V end was cut by 0 bases, the J end by 7 bases, with 8 bases between. The CDR3 is CASSVAAGNSPLHF. CDR3 in DNA: TGTGCCAGCAGCGTAGCGGCGGGAAATTCACCCCTCCACTTT.

The chain carries TRBV5-1 and TRBJ2-2; D uncertain. The CDR3 has 15 amino acids. The germline V gene encodes CDR1 SGHRS and CDR2 YFSETQ. Trimming removed 4 bases at V and 3 bases at J, with 13 bases between. Here the CDR3 DNA reads TGCGCCAGCAGCGACCCGGCACAGTACACCGGGGAGCTGTTTTTT. This codes for CASSDPAQYTGELFF. The entire variable domain, with the rest obtained from reference TRBV5-1 and TRBJ2-2, is as follows: KAGVTQTPRYLIKTRGQQVTLSCSPISGHRSVSWYQQTPGQGLQFLFEYFSETQRNKGNFPGRFSGRQFSNSRSEMNVSTLELGDSALYLCASSDPAQYTGELFFGEGSRLTVL.

Only a few counts were recorded for this clone. The rearrangement uses TRBV5-1 and TRBJ2-2; D gene unclear. With 0 bases removed from V and 0 bases from J, the gap between germline ends came to 18 bases. Germline V gene lookup returns CDR1 SGHRS and CDR2 YFSETQ. The CDR3 runs to 19 residues. CDR3 DNA: TGCGCCAGCAGCTTGGCGTGGCCCTACAGTCCGGCGAACACCGGGGAGCTGTTTTTT. Protein sequence: CASSLAWPYSPANTGELFF.

The V call is TRBV2, the J call TRBJ2-5, with a weak D call TRBD2 (6 bases). The germline V gene has CDR1 SNHLY and CDR2 FYNNEI. Trimming removed 7 bases from V and 4 bases from J, with 19 bases in between. The CDR3 runs to 15 residues. In DNA form, the CDR3 reads TGTGCCAGCAAACAATCTCCTAGCGTAACAGAGACCCAGTACTTC. Residues: CASKQSPSVTETQYF.

This chain links TRBV2 with TRBJ2-2, with D possibly matching TRBD1 (6 bases). The germline V gene has CDR1 SNHLY and CDR2 FYNNEI. This CDR3 has 15 amino acids. The V end was cut by 8 bases, the J end by 0 bases, with 13 bases between. The CDR3 here is CASRADSTNTGELFF. Here the CDR3 DNA reads TGTGCCAGCCGAGCGGACAGTACGAACACCGGGGAGCTGTTTTTT.

The chain links TRBV27 to TRBJ2-3; possible D gene TRBD1, 6 bases. Trimming cost V 3 bases and J 2 bases, with 12 bases left between them. This CDR3 contains 15 residues. Germline CDR1 and CDR2: MNHEY and SMNVEV (reference sequence). DNA of the CDR3: TGTGCCAGCAGTTTTCAACAGGGATTCACAGATACGCAGTATTTT. This sequence encodes CASSFQQGFTDTQYF.

This clone was seen only a few times. The chain carries TRBV5-1 and TRBJ1-4; the match to TRBD1 covers 8 bases. CDR1 and CDR2 (germline): SGHRS, YFSETQ. CDR3 length: 14 residues. The V gene end was trimmed by 4 bases and the J gene end by 7 bases; junction bases not matched to a gene: 6. The CDR3 coding sequence is TGCGCCAGCAGCAACCGGGACAGGAGTGAAAAACTGTTTTTT. This translates into CASSNRDRSEKLFF.

The chain employs TRBV3-1 (or the pseudogene TRBV3-2) and TRBJ1-6; TRBD1 matches 7 bases. Germline V gene sequence: CDR1 LGHDT, CDR2 YNNKEL (reference sequence). The V gene end was trimmed by 1 base and the J gene end by 5 bases; junction bases not matched to a gene: 5. The CDR3 has 16 amino acids. CDR3 coding DNA: TGTGCCAGCAGCCAAGTCCCCAGGGGGGATAATTCACCCCTCCACTTT. Translation: CASSQVPRGDNSPLHF.

This chain uses TRBV29-1 with TRBJ2-5; D possibly corresponds to TRBD2 (5 bases). Per germline, CDR1 SQVTM and CDR2 ANQGSEA. The CDR3 is 13 amino acids. The V gene lost 3 bases and the J gene lost 4 bases, with 12 bases spanning the gap. The DNA for the CDR3 is TGCAGCGTTGATATGGTTGAGGGAGAGACCCAGTACTTC. This translates into CSVDMVEGETQYF.

The V gene is TRBV14, the J gene TRBJ2-4; maybe TRBD2 (5 bases). V was trimmed by 0 bases and J by 6 bases, leaving 15 bases between them. The CDR3 length is 16 residues. Germline V gene lookup returns CDR1 SGHDN and CDR2 FVKESK. Here the CDR3 reads CASSQDPGFRGNIQYF. The CDR3 region has the DNA TGTGCCAGCAGCCAAGATCCCGGGTTTCGGGGAAACATTCAGTACTTC.